The rows below give T cell receptor beta chains drawn from one sample of a study of shared clonotypes between healthy human individuals. Here immunoSEQ multiplex PCR was the method, and the copy in TCRdb shows in-frame clones only, minus some. The sample holds roughly 2.2 million clones, more than 85% seen once. The sample comprised naive CD4+ T cells from PBMCs. The receptor source for this set is a man aged 18 to 29 in good health. Some clones in this sample may be carry-over from other donors' samples. Both conserved end residues are part of each CDR3. D genes are given only for firm matches. Size tells how often a clone was seen (once, few, many) or the class of an expanded clone, and some rows leave it out.

NA,TRBV25-1,TRBD1,TRBJ1-2,TGTGCCAGCTTGGGGACAGGACCAAACTATGGCTACACCTTC,CASLGTGPNYGYTF
NA,TRBV30,NA,TRBJ2-1,TGTGCCTGGAGCCCCGAGCGGTCCCGAAGCTACAATGAGCAGTTCTTC,CAWSPERSRSYNEQFF
once,TRBV18,NA,TRBJ2-5,TGTGCCAGCTCACCCTCCCTAGAGTGGACCCAGTACTTC,CASSPSLEWTQYF
NA,TRBV27,NA,TRBJ2-1,TGTGCCAGCAGTGACTTAGGTGGGGGAGATGAGCAGTTCTTC,CASSDLGGGDEQFF
NA,TRBV7-9,TRBD2,TRBJ2-2,TGTGCCAGCAGCTTCACGACTAGCGGGGGCACCGGGGAGCTGTTTTTT,CASSFTTSGGTGELFF
once,TRBV28,NA,TRBJ1-5,TGTGCCAGCAGTTTGGTGGCAGGGAATCAGCCCCAGCATTTT,CASSLVAGNQPQHF
NA,TRBV6-6,TRBD1,TRBJ1-5,TGTGCCAGCAGCGGACAGGGTATTCGTCAGCCCCAGCATTTT,CASSGQGIRQPQHF
NA,TRBV28,TRBD2,TRBJ2-2,TGTGCCAGCAGCTCCCTCCGGGGAGGGACCTTAACGAACACCGGGGAGCTGTTTTTT,CASSSLRGGTLTNTGELFF
NA,TRBV7-2,TRBD2,TRBJ2-5,TGTGCCAGCAGCTTCCAGCGGGGGGCAGAGACCCAGTACTTC,CASSFQRGAETQYF
NA,TRBV10-3,NA,TRBJ2-5,TGTGCCATCAGTGAAAGAGAGACCCAGTACTTC,CAISERETQYF
NA,TRBV29-1,NA,TRBJ2-3,TGCAGCGCCCGACACTACGATACGCAGTATTTT,CSARHYDTQYF
NA,TRBV20-1,NA,TRBJ2-7,TGCAGTGCTAGTCTCAGGGTCGAGCAGTACTTC,CSASLRVEQYF
NA,TRBV6-5,NA,TRBJ1-3,TGTGCCAGCAGTTACGAAGGTGGAAACACCATATATTTT,CASSYEGGNTIYF
NA,TRBV28,NA,TRBJ2-7,TGTGCCAGCAGGGGGTCCCTTCTGTTGGAGCAGTACTTC,CASRGSLLLEQYF
few,TRBV19,NA,TRBJ2-7,TGTGCCAGTAGTAGACGAGGTTTTGGTGGGCAGTACTTC,CASSRRGFGGQYF
NA,TRBV2,NA,TRBJ2-3,TGTGCCAGCAGTCCCATGGGAGGGGGGTCAGATACGCAGTATTTT,CASSPMGGGSDTQYF
NA,TRBV14,NA,TRBJ2-1,TGTGCCAGCAGCCCAAGCAGAACCTACAATGAGCAGTTCTTC,CASSPSRTYNEQFF
NA,TRBV5-1,NA,TRBJ2-2,TGCGCCAGCAAAAGAAGGACGGATTCCCACACCGGGGAGCTGTTTTTT,CASKRRTDSHTGELFF
NA,TRBV20-1,NA,TRBJ2-1,TGCAGTGCTAGATCCGGGGCATCTGAGTTCTTC,CSARSGASEFF
NA,TRBV7-3,NA,TRBJ1-3,TGTGCCAGCAACGGAAACACCATATATTTT,CASNGNTIYF
NA,TRBV18,TRBD2,TRBJ2-1,TGTGCCAGCTCACCCGGACTAGCGGGGCACAATGAGCAGTTCTTC,CASSPGLAGHNEQFF
NA,TRBV7-6,NA,TRBJ1-1,TGTGCCAGCAGCTTAGGGAAGAACACTGAAGCTTTCTTT,CASSLGKNTEAFF
once,TRBV2,NA,TRBJ2-5,TGTGCCAGCAGGTACAGGGCTCAAGAGACCCAGTACTTC,CASRYRAQETQYF
NA,TRBV6-1,NA,TRBJ2-3,TGTGCCAGCGGGGGCGGGACCCGGGCGGATACGCAGTATTTT,CASGGGTRADTQYF
NA,TRBV5-6,NA,TRBJ1-1,TGTGCCAGCAGCCGCCTAAACAAGGGGAATGAAGCTTTCTTT,CASSRLNKGNEAFF
NA,TRBV5-6,NA,TRBJ2-3,TGTGCCAGCAGCCACGGACGCACAGATACGCAGTATTTT,CASSHGRTDTQYF
NA,TRBV10-3,TRBD1,TRBJ1-1,TGTGCCATCATGGACAGGGTCGGGGCAACTCCAGGGCTCAGTGGAGCTTTCTTT,CAIMDRVGATPGLSGAFF
NA,TRBV27,NA,TRBJ1-4,TGTGCCAGCAGTTTAACGGCGGGACGGGGAAAACTGTTTTTT,CASSLTAGRGKLFF
NA,TRBV2,TRBD1,TRBJ1-2,TGTGCCAGCAGTGAATACTGGGGGTGGCAGGGGGCTGTCTATGGCTACACCTTC,CASSEYWGWQGAVYGYTF
NA,TRBV7-9,NA,TRBJ2-1,TGTGCCAGCAGCTTAGAAGGCAGGGCGCAGTTCTTC,CASSLEGRAQFF
NA,TRBV28,NA,TRBJ2-2,TGTGCCAGCAGCAGACTAGATTTTAACACCGGGGAGCTGTTTTTT,CASSRLDFNTGELFF
once,TRBV9,NA,TRBJ2-2,TGTGCCAGCAGCCCCAACGCGAACACCGGGGAGCTGTTTTTT,CASSPNANTGELFF